The entry below gives a single T cell receptor (beta chain) sequence along with its context. Its recognized antigen is unknown. No base quality information exists; no much larger clone differs at one position. According to the germline V gene (reference sequence), CDR1 reads GTSNPN and CDR2 reads SVGIG. Between the V and J ends, shortened by 5 bases and 4 bases respectively, the junction contains 15 bases. The CDR3 measures 13 amino acids from cysteine to phenylalanine. This entry keeps only the CDR3 DNA: 39 bases, framed from base 1. These data belong to a study of identical twins (dated by TCRdb to 2016 to 2018). For the wider study: To test whether fetal clonotypes persist, the study used deep sequencing on TCR alpha and beta repertoires from monozygotic twins, unrelated adults of various ages, and cord blood. To rule out contamination, replicate twin experiments were performed at different times with different library preparation protocols. Findings and caveats that apply to the study as a whole: A weaker excess of twin sharing was found in beta out-of-frame sequences because the signal-to-noise ratio was lowered by fewer shared sequences. Because the same donors could not be followed over many years, the conclusions depended on cross-sectional statistical analysis. Invariant T cells such as MAIT and iNKT could partly confound zero-insertion analyses, though diverse VJ usage argued against this for most clonotypes. In monozygotic twins, recombination models systematically underestimated out-of-frame TCR alpha sharing, but the models matched the sharing seen between unrelated individuals. Compared with coincidental sharing between unrelated individuals, out-of-frame TCR alpha sequences shared between twins had an excess of sequences with low generation probability. Abundant cord blood beta clonotypes had fewer insertions, young adult naive repertoires showed a similar but weaker trend, and memory repertoires showed no such trend.

Library preparation employed 5' RACE. Sequencing took place on an Illumina HiSeq 2000. Template switching introduced a universal primer binding site; the final cDNA contained a unique molecular identifier, enabling accurate counting of TCR cDNA molecules. Specific primers in the conserved constant-segment region were used to synthesize first-strand cDNA for the TCR alpha and beta chains. Each cDNA library was double barcoded, with a SMART-Mk sample barcode plus Illumina barcodes, to control for contamination. TruSeq adapter sequences along with Illumina sample barcodes were introduced in two successive PCR steps. The TCR alpha and beta cDNA libraries were sequenced on the Illumina HiSeq platform using custom primers. Concerning the study's data processing: MiGEC processed the raw reads to extract unique molecular identifiers, while MiXCR was used to determine the CDR3 positions. Recombination models were inferred per individual with the repgenHMM and IGoR tools using an EM algorithm. The analysis of shared clonotypes was done with the tcR package in R, with sharing normalized by the product of cloneset sizes. To study raw recombination free of thymic and clonal selection effects, out-of-frame nonproductive sequences were analyzed. TCRdb reanalyzed the raw reads on its own, using fastp at Q25 for trimming and MiXCR for clone calling, and kept in-frame beta chains. Each entry is one CDR3 protein sequence, shown with its most common DNA and genes. These V and J calls rely on TCRdb rather than the paper's analysis. A total of approximately 240,000 distinct CDR3 sequences appear in this sample, over 11% of them only once. 8.8% of the sample rests with the top ten.

All donors were healthy Caucasians. Using Miltenyi CD45RO+ enrichment and human naive T-cell isolation kits, memory (CD45RO+) and naive T cells were isolated from PBMC. This receptor chain uses TRBV30 and TRBJ2-7; TRBD1 is possibly the D segment (6 matching bases). Sample: memory (CD45RO+) T cells sorted from blood. Sample cell subset or site, as interpreted from the label and publication: CD45RO+ enriched T cells. The TCR comes from a woman aged 18-30 years in good health. Here the CDR3 is given as CAWDTGTKYEQYF. Read as DNA, the sequence is TGTGCCTGGGACACCGGGACAAAGTACGAGCAGTACTTC.